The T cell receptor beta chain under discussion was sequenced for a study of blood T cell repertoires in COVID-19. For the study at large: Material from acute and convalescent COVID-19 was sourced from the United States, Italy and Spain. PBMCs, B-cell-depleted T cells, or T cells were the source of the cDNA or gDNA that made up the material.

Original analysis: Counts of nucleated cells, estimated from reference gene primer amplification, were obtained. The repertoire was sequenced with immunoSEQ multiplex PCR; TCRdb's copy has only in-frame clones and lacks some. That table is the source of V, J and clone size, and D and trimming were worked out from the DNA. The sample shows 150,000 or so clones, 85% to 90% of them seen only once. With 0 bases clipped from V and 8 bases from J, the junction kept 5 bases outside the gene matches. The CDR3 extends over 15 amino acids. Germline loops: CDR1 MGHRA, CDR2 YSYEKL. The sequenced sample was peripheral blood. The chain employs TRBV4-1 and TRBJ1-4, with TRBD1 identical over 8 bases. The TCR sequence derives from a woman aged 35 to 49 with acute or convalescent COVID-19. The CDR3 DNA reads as TGCGCCAGCAGCCAAGACGGGACAGGAGACGAAAAACTGTTTTTT. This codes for CASSQDGTGDEKLFF.